The 20 T cell receptor beta chains reported below all come from one sample, sequenced in a study of blood T cell repertoires in COVID-19. Here immunoSEQ multiplex PCR was the method, and the copy in TCRdb shows in-frame clones only, minus some. Of 200,000 to 250,000 clones in the sample, about 85% were seen once. The source material was peripheral blood. The source of these receptors is a woman aged 80 or older with active or convalescent COVID-19.

The rearrangement uses TRBV2 and TRBJ2-3; TRBD1 matches at 8 bases. The CDR3 contains 15 residues. Looked up from germline, CDR1 is SNHLY and CDR2 is FYNNEI. Trimming removed 0 bases from V and 10 bases from J; junction bases left unmatched: 9. As DNA, the CDR3 is TGTGCCAGCAGTGAAGCGCAGGGGGCTATAGGTGCGCAGTATTTT. This encodes CASSEAQGAIGAQYF. Filled out from reference TRBV2 and TRBJ2-3, the complete variable domain reads EPEVTQTPSHQVTQMGQEVILRCVPISNHLYFYWYRQILGQKVEFLVSFYNNEISEKSEIFDDQFSVERPDGSNFTLKIRSTKLEDSAMYFCASSEAQGAIGAQYFGPGTRLTVL.

The chain uses TRBV7-9 and TRBJ2-1; D is uncertain. V was trimmed by 4 bases and J by 10 bases, leaving 8 bases between them. The CDR3 extends over 11 amino acids. The V gene's germline CDR1 is SEHNR and CDR2 FQNEAQ (reference sequence). For the CDR3, the DNA is TGTGCCAGCAGCTCCCATGAGGAGCAGTTCTTC. Residues: CASSSHEEQFF.

The genes are TRBV11-3 and TRBJ2-7, with D perhaps matching TRBD1 (5 bases). The V end was cut by 4 bases, the J end by 5 bases, with 12 bases between. The CDR3 length is 13 residues. Germline values: CDR1 SGHNT, CDR2 YENEEA. The CDR3 reads CASSYPGSHEQYF. DNA for the CDR3: TGTGCCAGCAGCTACCCAGGGTCCCACGAGCAGTACTTC.

CDR3 loop: CASRTDRYNEQFF. The DNA of the CDR3 is TGTGCCAGCAGAACCGACAGATACAATGAGCAGTTCTTC. The gene calls are TRBV11-2 and TRBJ2-1; possible D gene TRBD1, 5 bases. Germline V lookup: CDR1 SGHAT, CDR2 FQNNGV. The CDR3 contains 13 residues. The V end lost 6 bases, the J end lost 4 bases, and 10 bases lay between the germline ends.

This chain links TRBV19 with TRBJ2-2; 9 bases map to TRBD2. The CDR3 totals 16 residues. The germline gives CDR1 LNHDA, CDR2 SQIVND (reference sequence). Trimming removed 3 bases from V and 7 bases from J; junction bases left unmatched: 9. The CDR3 is CASSMAGGRVNGELFF. CDR3 bases: TGTGCCAGTAGTATGGCTGGCGGGAGGGTTAACGGGGAGCTGTTTTTT.

The V gene is TRBV11-1, the J gene TRBJ2-7; 9 nucleotides agree with TRBD1. This CDR3 contains 15 residues. Germline-derived CDR1 and CDR2 are SGHAT and FQDESV (reference sequence). The trim removed 5 bases at V and 4 bases at J, leaving 9 bases unmatched. The CDR3: CASSRDRAFWYEQYF. The DNA for the CDR3 is TGTGCCAGCAGCCGGGACAGGGCTTTTTGGTACGAGCAGTACTTC.

The chain couples TRBV10-3 to TRBJ2-5; 11 bases line up with TRBD1. The germline V gene has CDR1 ENHRY and CDR2 SYGVKD. This CDR3 is built from 15 residues. The V segment lost 0 bases and the J segment 5 bases; nucleotides outside the gene matches: 2. The CDR3 loop is CAISESRDRGETQYF. Written as DNA, the CDR3 is TGTGCCATCAGTGAGTCCCGGGACAGGGGGGAGACCCAGTACTTC.

The chain has TRBV5-3 and TRBJ2-5; 12 nucleotides align to TRBD2. TRBV5-3 is an ORF for which the function is uncertain. The CDR3 totals 15 residues. After removal of 4 bases from V and 2 bases from J, the junction contained 3 bases not matched to a gene. CDR3 sequence reads: CARSVTSGGQETQYF. CDR3 coding DNA: TGTGCCAGAAGCGTGACTAGCGGGGGTCAAGAGACCCAGTACTTC.

The genes are TRBV28 and TRBJ2-4; TRBD1 matches 9 bases. The CDR3 totals 15 residues. The ends lost 10 bases at V and 9 bases at J; junction bases unmatched: 16. Germline V gives CDR1 MDHEN, CDR2 SYDVKM. The chain's CDR3 is CATGAQGAGWGIQYF. In DNA form, the CDR3 reads TGTGCCACCGGAGCACAGGGGGCTGGTTGGGGCATTCAGTACTTC. The complete variable domain, with remaining parts taken from reference TRBV28 and TRBJ2-4, reads DVKVTQSSRYLVKRTGEKVFLECVQDMDHENMFWYRQDPGLGLRLIYFSYDVKMKEKGDIPEGYSVSREKKERFSLILESASTNQTSMYLCATGAQGAGWGIQYFGAGTRLSVL.

This clone was picked up one time. This chain links TRBV6-5 with TRBJ2-7; TRBD2 aligns across 8 bases. The CDR3 contains 14 residues. Germline trimming cut 6 bases from V and 1 base from J; bases unmatched to any gene: 5. Germline CDR1 and CDR2: MNHEY and SVGAGI. The chain's CDR3 is CASRTGGLSYEQYF. The CDR3 DNA is TGTGCCAGCAGGACGGGAGGGCTGTCCTACGAGCAGTACTTC.

The chain joins TRBV5-4 to TRBJ2-5, with 7 nucleotides matching TRBD1. CDR1 and CDR2 (germline): SGHNT, YYREEE (reference sequence). The V gene end was trimmed by 0 bases and the J gene end by 5 bases; junction bases not matched to a gene: 4. The CDR3 is 14 amino acids. The CDR3 sequence: CASSLARGQETQYF. CDR3 nucleotides: TGTGCCAGCAGCTTGGCGAGGGGGCAGGAGACCCAGTACTTC.

The genes are TRBV25-1 and TRBJ1-1; weak D call: TRBD1 (6 bases). CDR1 MGHDK and CDR2 SYGVNS come from the germline V gene. V lost 3 bases and J 5 bases, leaving 10 bases between the germline ends. The CDR3 is 13 residues long. The chain's CDR3 is CASSEGGGTEAFF. The CDR3 bases are TGTGCCAGCAGTGAGGGAGGGGGAACTGAAGCTTTCTTT.

The CDR3 loop reads CASTPNYSGANVLTF. The CDR3 DNA reads TGTGCCAGCACCCCCAACTACTCTGGGGCCAACGTCCTGACTTTC. The V and J genes are TRBV28 and TRBJ2-6, with D hard to call. Germline V gives CDR1 MDHEN, CDR2 SYDVKM. There are 15 residues in the CDR3. V was pared by 7 bases and J by 0 bases, with 10 bases between.

The chain combines TRBV5-6 with TRBJ1-1; no definite D call. With 0 bases removed from V and 9 bases from J, the gap between germline ends came to 12 bases. Germline V gene sequence: CDR1 SGHDT, CDR2 YYEEEE. This CDR3 is 13 amino acids long. The DNA for the CDR3 is TGTGCCAGCAGCTTGGAAGGGAGAAGTAAAGCTTTCTTT. It yields the protein CASSLEGRSKAFF.

The V and J genes are TRBV7-2 and TRBJ1-5, with 10 bases matching TRBD1. Germline V gives CDR1 SGHTA, CDR2 FQGNSA. The CDR3 loop spans 14 amino acids. Trimming cost V 4 bases and J 9 bases; bases outside gene matches: 6. This chain's CDR3 is CASSYRQGAWPQHF. The DNA for the CDR3 is TGTGCCAGCAGCTATAGACAGGGGGCCTGGCCCCAGCATTTT.

J is TRBJ1-6 and V is TRBV27, with a weak D call TRBD1 (5 bases). The CDR3 contains 13 residues. CDR1 is MNHEY, CDR2 SMNVEV, per germline (reference sequence). The V and J ends lost 4 bases and 10 bases respectively, with 11 bases between them. The CDR3 loop reads CASSYRSESPLHF. The CDR3 region has the DNA TGTGCCAGCAGTTACAGGTCCGAGTCACCCCTCCACTTT.

CDR3 DNA: TGTGCCATCAGCAAAACAGGGCCGGGAAACACTGAAGCTTTCTTT. This codes for CAISKTGPGNTEAFF. The chain combines TRBV10-3 with TRBJ1-1; D perhaps matches TRBD1 (6 bases). This CDR3 is built from 15 residues. Germline V gene data show CDR1 as ENHRY and CDR2 as SYGVKD. V was clipped by 6 bases and J by 2 bases, with 16 bases between them.

V and J are TRBV10-3 and TRBJ2-1; TRBD2 aligns across 10 bases. J lost 8 bases, V lost 3 bases, and 7 bases had no gene match. The length of the CDR3 is 15 residues. Germline-derived CDR1 and CDR2 are ENHRY and SYGVKD. The CDR3: CAISEGAGGPHEQFF. The CDR3 region has the DNA TGTGCCATCAGTGAAGGAGCGGGAGGGCCGCATGAGCAGTTCTTC.

The chain uses TRBV2 and TRBJ1-1; a possible D gene is TRBD1 (5 bases). Germline values: CDR1 SNHLY, CDR2 FYNNEI. CDR3 length equals 18 residues. The ends were cut back, 7 bases at V and 0 bases at J, with 24 bases in the middle. The CDR3: CASTSLRVGAGMNTEAFF. The CDR3 coding sequence is TGTGCCAGCACCTCCCTAAGGGTAGGGGCGGGGATGAACACTGAAGCTTTCTTT.

V gene TRBV4-3 combines with J gene TRBJ2-7, with D uncertain. Germline CDR1 reads LGHNA; CDR2 reads YSLEER. The CDR3 sequence is 14 residues long. V lost 0 bases to trimming and J lost 1 base, with 7 bases between them. The CDR3 region has the DNA TGCGCCAGCAGCCAAGAGTCTAGATCCTACGAGCAGTACTTC. Protein product: CASSQESRSYEQYF.